Listed here is a single T cell receptor (beta chain). V was pared by 5 bases and J by 7 bases, with 11 bases of the junction left unmatched. The CDR3 has 15 residues. Per the germline V gene, CDR1 is SEHNR and CDR2 is FQNEAQ (reference sequence). The sample originates from a study of shared clonotypes between healthy human individuals. Study details: Three men and a couple of women, aged 18 to 49, were donors.

This table comes from immunoSEQ multiplex PCR, and its TCRdb copy is limited to in-frame clones, with some not included. This table has about 1.5 million clones, 98% appearing once. Sequenced sample: naive CD4+ T cells sorted from blood. Subset specified: CD45RA+ positively selected. The chain couples TRBV7-9 to TRBJ1-1; 9 nucleotides match TRBD1. The clonotype comes from a man younger than 45 in good health. The CDR3 here is CASSPPGTGGLEAFF. DNA for the CDR3: TGTGCCAGCAGCCCGCCCGGCACAGGGGGCCTTGAAGCTTTCTTT.